This TCR beta chain stems from a study of T-cell memory formation after mild COVID-19. TCRdb re-called the 5' RACE reads with MiXCR, one entry per CDR3 protein. The data contain a few hundred thousand distinct CDR3 sequences, approximately 19% of them seen just once; the ten biggest clones take up 20% to 25%. V was pared by 2 bases and J by 9 bases, with 4 bases of the junction left unmatched. Germline loops: CDR1 LGHDT, CDR2 YNNKEL (reference sequence). The CDR3 extends over 13 amino acids. Sequenced: PBMCs or a T cell subset sorted from them (not recorded which). The rearrangement uses TRBV3-1 and TRBJ2-1; 7 nucleotides match TRBD2. This receptor was obtained from a man aged 18 to 30 who had mild COVID-19 (a few samples of this study predate the infection). Cell type and time point are not known. CDR3 protein: CASSQSAGSEQFF. As DNA, the CDR3 is TGTGCCAGCAGCCAATCAGCGGGGTCTGAGCAGTTCTTC.